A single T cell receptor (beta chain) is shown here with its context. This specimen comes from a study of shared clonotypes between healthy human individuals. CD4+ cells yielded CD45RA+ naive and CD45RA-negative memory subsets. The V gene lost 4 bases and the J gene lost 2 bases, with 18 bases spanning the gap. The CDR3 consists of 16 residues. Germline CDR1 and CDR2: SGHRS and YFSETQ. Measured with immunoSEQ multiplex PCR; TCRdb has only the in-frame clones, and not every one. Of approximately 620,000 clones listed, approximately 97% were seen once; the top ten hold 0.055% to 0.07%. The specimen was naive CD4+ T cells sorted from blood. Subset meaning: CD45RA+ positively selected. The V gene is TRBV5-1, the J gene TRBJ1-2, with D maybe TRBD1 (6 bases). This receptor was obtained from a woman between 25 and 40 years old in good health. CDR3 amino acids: CASSVRNRDGNYGYTF. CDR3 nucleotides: TGCGCCAGCAGCGTAAGGAACAGGGACGGGAACTATGGCTACACCTTC.